The 4 T cell receptor beta chains in this list originate from one sample, sequenced in a study of Ad26.COV2.S vaccination and SARS-CoV-2 variants. The repertoire was sequenced with immunoSEQ multiplex PCR; TCRdb's copy has only in-frame clones and lacks some. The table lists about 350,000 clones, approximately 85% of them singletons. Specified treatment: roughly 19 received Ad26.COV2.S at low or high dose, single or two shots; 5 received placebo; per-sample allocation not given. Samples analyzed were those drawn on day 63 after the first vaccine or placebo injection. The sample was peripheral blood, taken in a trial of Ad26.COV2.S vaccine versus placebo. The source is a person aged 18-65 years who received the Ad26.COV2.S COVID-19 vaccine or a placebo.

Turning to this clone: This same CDR3 is encoded by further DNA sequences in the sample. The genes are TRBV7-9 and TRBJ2-7; no definite D call. Trimming pared 4 bases from V and 2 bases from J, leaving 9 bases between. CDR3 length equals 13 residues. The germline V gene has CDR1 SEHNR and CDR2 FQNEAQ (reference sequence). CDR3 in DNA: TGTGCCAGCAGCTACCCAGGCACCTACGAGCAGTACTTC. Its protein is CASSYPGTYEQYF.

This clone appeared a few times. V usage is TRBV7-9 and J usage is TRBJ2-3, with 12 bases aligning to TRBD1. V dropped 6 bases and J dropped 6; count of bases not matched to a gene: 4. Germline CDR1 reads SEHNR; CDR2 reads FQNEAQ (reference sequence). This CDR3 is 14 amino acids long. The CDR3 here is CASRGQGASDTQYF. In DNA form, the CDR3 reads TGTGCCAGCAGGGGACAGGGGGCTTCCGATACGCAGTATTTT.

This clone was seen just once. The chain has TRBV2 and TRBJ2-3; 8 positions match TRBD2. Per the germline V gene, CDR1 is SNHLY and CDR2 is FYNNEI. This CDR3 comprises 16 residues. Losses at the gene ends were 5 bases for V and 2 bases for J; bases not matched to a gene: 9. The CDR3 is CASSPPGGGTTDTQYF. The CDR3 DNA sequence: TGTGCCAGCAGTCCCCCCGGGGGGGGGACCACAGATACGCAGTATTTT.

This clone has a single count. The J gene is TRBJ2-1, the V gene TRBV9; either TRBD1 or TRBD2 may fit D (6 bases each). Per germline, CDR1 SGDLS and CDR2 YYNGEE. Trimming took 1 base from V and 6 from J, leaving 11 bases between them. The CDR3 consists of 14 residues. This CDR3 reads CASSVRSGANEQFF. In DNA, the CDR3 is TGTGCCAGCAGCGTACGGTCGGGGGCCAATGAGCAGTTCTTC. The complete variable domain, with remaining parts taken from reference TRBV9 and TRBJ2-1, reads DSGVTQTPKHLITATGQRVTLRCSPRSGDLSVYWYQQSLDQGLQFLIQYYNGEERAKGNILERFSAQQFPDLHSELNLSSLELGDSALYFCASSVRSGANEQFFGPGTRLTVL.